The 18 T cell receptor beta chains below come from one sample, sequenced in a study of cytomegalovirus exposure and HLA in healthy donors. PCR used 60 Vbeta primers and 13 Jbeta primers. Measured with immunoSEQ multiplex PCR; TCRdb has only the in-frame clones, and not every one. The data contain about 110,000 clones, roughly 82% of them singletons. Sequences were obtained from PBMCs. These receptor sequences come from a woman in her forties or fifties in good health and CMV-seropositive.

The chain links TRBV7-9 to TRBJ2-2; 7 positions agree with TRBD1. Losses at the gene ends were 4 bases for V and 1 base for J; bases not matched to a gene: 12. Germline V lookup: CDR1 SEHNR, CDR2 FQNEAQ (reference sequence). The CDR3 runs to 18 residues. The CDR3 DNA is TGTGCCAGCAGCTCCCGGGACAGTCCCCCCGGGAACACCGGGGAGCTGTTTTTT. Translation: CASSSRDSPPGNTGELFF. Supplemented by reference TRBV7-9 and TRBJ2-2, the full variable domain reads DTGVSQNPRHKITKRGQNVTFRCDPISEHNRLYWYRQTLGQGPEFLTYFQNEAQLEKSRLLSDRFSAERPKGSFSTLEIQRTEQGDSAMYLCASSSRDSPPGNTGELFFGEGSRLTVL.

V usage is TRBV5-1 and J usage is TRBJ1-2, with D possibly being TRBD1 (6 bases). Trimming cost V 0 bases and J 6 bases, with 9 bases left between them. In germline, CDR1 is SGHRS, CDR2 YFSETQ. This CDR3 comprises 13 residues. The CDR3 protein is CASSLAEGDGYTF. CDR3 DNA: TGCGCCAGCAGCTTGGCAGAGGGGGATGGCTACACCTTC.

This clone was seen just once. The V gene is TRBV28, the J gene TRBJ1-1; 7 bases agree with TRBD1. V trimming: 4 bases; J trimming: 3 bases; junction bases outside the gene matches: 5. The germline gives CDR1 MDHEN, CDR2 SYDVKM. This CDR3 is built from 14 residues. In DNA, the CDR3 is TGTGCCAGCAGTTCGCAGACAGGGTACACTGAAGCTTTCTTT. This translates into CASSSQTGYTEAFF.

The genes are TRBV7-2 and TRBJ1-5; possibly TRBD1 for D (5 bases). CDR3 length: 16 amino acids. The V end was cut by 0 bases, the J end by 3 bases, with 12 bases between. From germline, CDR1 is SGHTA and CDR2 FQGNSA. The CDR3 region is CASSLAQGRNNQPQHF. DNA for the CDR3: TGTGCCAGCAGCTTAGCTCAGGGTAGGAACAATCAGCCCCAGCATTTT.

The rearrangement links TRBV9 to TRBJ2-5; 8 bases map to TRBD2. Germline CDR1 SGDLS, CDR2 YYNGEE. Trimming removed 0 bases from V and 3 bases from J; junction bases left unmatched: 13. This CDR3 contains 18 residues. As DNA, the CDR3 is TGTGCCAGCAGCGTAGATGGGCGAGCGGGGGCGCCTAAAGAGACCCAGTACTTC. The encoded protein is CASSVDGRAGAPKETQYF.

CDR3 coding DNA: TGTGCCAGCAGTTTCTCCGAGGTTAGCGACGAGCAGTACTTC. Amino acid sequence: CASSFSEVSDEQYF. The rearrangement links TRBV6-1 to TRBJ2-7, with a possible D match to TRBD2 (5 bases). Germline V gene lookup returns CDR1 MNHNS and CDR2 SASEGT. V shed 5 bases and J shed 5 bases, with 16 bases lying between them. The CDR3 consists of 14 residues.

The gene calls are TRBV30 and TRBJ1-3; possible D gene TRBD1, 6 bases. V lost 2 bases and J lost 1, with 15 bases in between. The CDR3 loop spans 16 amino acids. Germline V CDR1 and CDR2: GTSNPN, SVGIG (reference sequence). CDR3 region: CAWSQRPGTSGNTIYF. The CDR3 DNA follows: TGTGCCTGGAGTCAGCGCCCGGGGACATCTGGAAACACCATATATTTT.

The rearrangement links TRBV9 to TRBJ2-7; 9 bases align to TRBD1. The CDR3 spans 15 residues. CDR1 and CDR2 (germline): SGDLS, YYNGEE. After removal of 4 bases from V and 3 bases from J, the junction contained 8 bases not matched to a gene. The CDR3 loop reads CASSPSGTGFYEQYF. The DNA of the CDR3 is TGTGCCAGCAGCCCCAGTGGGACAGGGTTCTACGAGCAGTACTTC. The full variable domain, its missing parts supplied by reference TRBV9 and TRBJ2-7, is DSGVTQTPKHLITATGQRVTLRCSPRSGDLSVYWYQQSLDQGLQFLIQYYNGEERAKGNILERFSAQQFPDLHSELNLSSLELGDSALYFCASSPSGTGFYEQYFGPGTRLTVT.

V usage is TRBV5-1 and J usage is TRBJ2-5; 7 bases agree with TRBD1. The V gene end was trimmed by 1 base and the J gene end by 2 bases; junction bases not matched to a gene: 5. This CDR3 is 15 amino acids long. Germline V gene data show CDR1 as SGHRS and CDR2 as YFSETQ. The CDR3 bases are TGCGCCAGCAGCTTGCTAGGGACAGCTCAAGAGACCCAGTACTTC. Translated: CASSLLGTAQETQYF.

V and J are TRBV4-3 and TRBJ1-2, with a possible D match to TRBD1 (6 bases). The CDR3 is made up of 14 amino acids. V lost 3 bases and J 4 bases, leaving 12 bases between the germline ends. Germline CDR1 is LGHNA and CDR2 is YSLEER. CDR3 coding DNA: TGCGCCAGCAGCCAGACGGGACAACCCTATGGCTACACCTTC. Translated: CASSQTGQPYGYTF.

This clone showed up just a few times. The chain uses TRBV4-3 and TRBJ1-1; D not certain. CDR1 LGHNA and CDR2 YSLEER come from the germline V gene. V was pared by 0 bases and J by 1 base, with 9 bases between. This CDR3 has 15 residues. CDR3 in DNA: TGCGCCAGCAGCCAAGAAGCGATGGCGAACACTGAAGCTTTCTTT. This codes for CASSQEAMANTEAFF.

CDR3 nucleotide sequence: TGTGCCAGCAGCCCTAGGGGATTCGGTGAGCAGTTCTTC. Amino acids: CASSPRGFGEQFF. J is TRBJ2-1 and V is TRBV7-2; maybe TRBD1 (5 bases). Germline CDR1 and CDR2: SGHTA and FQGNSA. The germline V and J ends were trimmed by 5 bases and 9 bases, with 14 bases remaining between them. The CDR3 runs to 13 residues.

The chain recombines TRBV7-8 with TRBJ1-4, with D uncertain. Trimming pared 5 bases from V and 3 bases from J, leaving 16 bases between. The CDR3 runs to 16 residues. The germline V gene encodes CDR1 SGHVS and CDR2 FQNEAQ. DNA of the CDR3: TGTGCCAGCAGCACGCATACCGCGGGGTCTAATGAAAAACTGTTTTTT. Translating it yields CASSTHTAGSNEKLFF.

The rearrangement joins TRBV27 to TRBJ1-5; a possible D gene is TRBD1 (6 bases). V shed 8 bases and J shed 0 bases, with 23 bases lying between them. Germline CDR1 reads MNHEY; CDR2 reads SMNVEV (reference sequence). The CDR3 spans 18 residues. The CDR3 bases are TGTGCCAGCCGAGAACTCTCCGGGACAACTTTTAGCAATCAGCCCCAGCATTTT. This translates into CASRELSGTTFSNQPQHF.

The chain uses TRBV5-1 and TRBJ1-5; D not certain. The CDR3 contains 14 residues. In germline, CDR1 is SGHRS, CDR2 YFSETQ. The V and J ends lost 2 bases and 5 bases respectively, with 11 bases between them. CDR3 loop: CASSFGPDDQPQHF. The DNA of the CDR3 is TGCGCCAGCAGCTTTGGGCCGGATGATCAGCCCCAGCATTTT.

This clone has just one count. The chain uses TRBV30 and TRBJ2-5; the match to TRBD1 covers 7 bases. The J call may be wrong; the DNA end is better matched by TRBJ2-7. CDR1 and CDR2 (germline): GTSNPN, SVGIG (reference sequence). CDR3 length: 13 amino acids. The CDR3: CAWSPGQIYEQYF. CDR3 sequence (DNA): TGTGCCTGGAGTCCGGGACAGATCTACGAGCAGTACTTC.

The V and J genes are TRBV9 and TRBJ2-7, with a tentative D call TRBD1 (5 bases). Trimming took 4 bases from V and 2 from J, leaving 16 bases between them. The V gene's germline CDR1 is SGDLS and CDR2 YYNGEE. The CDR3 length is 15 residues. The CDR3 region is CASSPRQSPPYEQYF. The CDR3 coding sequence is TGTGCCAGCAGCCCGCGACAGAGTCCCCCCTACGAGCAGTACTTC.

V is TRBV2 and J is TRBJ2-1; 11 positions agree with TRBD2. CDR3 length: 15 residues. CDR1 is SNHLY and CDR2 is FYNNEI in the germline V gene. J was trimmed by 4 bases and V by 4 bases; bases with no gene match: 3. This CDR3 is CASSVLAGVYNEQFF. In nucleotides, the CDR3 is TGTGCCAGCAGTGTACTAGCGGGGGTTTACAATGAGCAGTTCTTC. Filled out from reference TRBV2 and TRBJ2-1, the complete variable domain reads EPEVTQTPSHQVTQMGQEVILRCVPISNHLYFYWYRQILGQKVEFLVSFYNNEISEKSEIFDDQFSVERPDGSNFTLKIRSTKLEDSAMYFCASSVLAGVYNEQFFGPGTRLTVL.